The present T cell receptor beta chain was sequenced within a study of molecular identifiers for immune sequencing clone quantification. Study outcomes and limitations: Same-barcode identical TCR molecules could make highly expanded clones look smaller than they are.

Naive CD8 T cells underwent sorting with the CD8+CD4-CCR7+CD45RA+ definition. Bulk libraries came from a prior protocol with listed TCR primers. TCRdb itself ran the PCR reads through MiXCR, one entry per CDR3 protein. The sample records approximately 97,000 distinct CDR3 sequences, roughly 26% being singletons. Germline values: CDR1 SGHTA, CDR2 FQGNSA. V was shortened by 2 bases and J by 6 bases, with 5 bases between the two germline ends. CDR3 length: 12 amino acids. As concerns this clonotype: What it binds is unknown. A much bigger clone sits one base away, suggesting this may be a read error. The CDR3 end shows no conserved phenylalanine or tryptophan, and so a read error is likely.

Input material: naive CD8+ T cells from blood, with Jurkat cell RNA spiked in. As for subset: FACS-sorted CD8+CD4-CCR7+CD45RA+ naive T cells. The rearrangement joins TRBV7-2 to TRBJ2-1; D is uncertain. The clonotype comes from a human donor in good health. Some libraries in this study had Jurkat cell RNA spiked in. The CDR3: CASSLTGNEQFS. CDR3 DNA sequence: TGTGCCAGCAGCTTAACCGGCAATGAGCAGTTCTCC.